This record looks at one T cell receptor (beta chain) sequence and its context. Its specific antigen is unknown. It has no much larger one-base neighbor in the sample; base qualities were not kept. The CDR3 sequence holds 15 residues, the cysteine and phenylalanine included. Only CDR3 DNA remains: 45 bases, in frame from the first base. The germline V gene encodes CDR1 MNHNS and CDR2 SASEGT. V is clipped by 5 bases and J by 8 bases, and the sequence between their germline boundaries is 21 bases long. The sample originates from a study of T cell changes during pregnancy in multiple sclerosis (dated by TCRdb to about 2019). Context from the whole study: In women with multiple sclerosis, the researchers looked at how the T cell repertoire shifted as pregnancy progressed.

The library was made by the immunoSEQ multiplex PCR assay. The table was pulled from immuneACCESS by TCRdb, which kept in-frame rearrangements only. Such tables lose some clones; where checked, under half of the loss comes from unresolved V genes, and the rest has no known cause. The sample table contains about 120,000 clones; only one count was recorded for about 90% of them. The leading ten clones occupy 1.5% to 1.7% of the sample. Specimen: peripheral blood, collected in the third trimester of pregnancy. The TCR sequence derives from a female donor with multiple sclerosis, enrolled in a pregnancy study. The chain was built from TRBV6-1 and TRBJ1-2; TRBD1 is a possible D gene, resting on 5 matching bases. The bases read TGTGCCAGCAGTACGAGGTCAGGGTTTCCCGGAGGCTACACCTTC. This translates into CASSTRSGFPGGYTF.